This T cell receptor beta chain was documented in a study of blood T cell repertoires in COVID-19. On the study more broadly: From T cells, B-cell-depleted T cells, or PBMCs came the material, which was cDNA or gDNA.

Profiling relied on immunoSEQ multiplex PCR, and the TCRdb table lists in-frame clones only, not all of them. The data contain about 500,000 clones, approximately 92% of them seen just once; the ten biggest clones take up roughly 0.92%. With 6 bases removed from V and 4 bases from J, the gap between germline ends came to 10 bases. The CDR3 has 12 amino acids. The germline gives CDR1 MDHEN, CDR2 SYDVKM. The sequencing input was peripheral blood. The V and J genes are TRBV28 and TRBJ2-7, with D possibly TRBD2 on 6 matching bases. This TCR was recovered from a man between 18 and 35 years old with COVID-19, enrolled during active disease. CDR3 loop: CASRGSGYEQYF. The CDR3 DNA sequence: TGTGCCAGCAGGGGTAGCGGTTACGAGCAGTACTTC.